The clone carrying this T cell receptor (beta chain) has just a few counts. TCRdb's copy holds only in-frame clones and misses some; the assay was immunoSEQ multiplex PCR. The sample includes about 15,000 clones, approximately 73% of them seen just once. These data originate in a study of blood T cell repertoires in COVID-19. The CDR3 runs to 15 residues. The V gene end was trimmed by 7 bases and the J gene end by 0 bases; junction bases not matched to a gene: 9. Germline V gene data show CDR1 as MDHEN and CDR2 as SYDVKM. The source is a man between 65 and 85 years old with acute or convalescent COVID-19. Sequencing was carried out using peripheral blood. This chain uses TRBV28 with TRBJ2-7, with TRBD2 matching 7 bases. The CDR3 sequence is CASTPGGGASYEQYF. The CDR3 DNA reads TGTGCCAGCACCCCTGGGGGAGGGGCCTCCTACGAGCAGTACTTC.